This entry describes one T cell receptor (beta chain). Its cognate antigen is unknown. Germline CDR1 KGHSH, CDR2 LQKENI. The CDR3 spans 14 residues. The V and J ends lost 5 bases and 4 bases respectively, with 15 bases between them. The data belong to a study of T cell responses to AZD1222 COVID-19 vaccine. Study-wide results and caveats: Researchers took repertoire samples only after the peak T cell response had come.

Sequencing used immunoSEQ multiplex PCR; TCRdb keeps in-frame clones, though not all of them. The profile shows about 110,000 clones, under 90% of them singletons. The V call is TRBV18, the J call TRBJ2-7; D possibly corresponds to TRBD1 (6 bases). Sequenced material: peripheral blood, taken on day 0 of AZD1222 vaccination. The receptor comes from an adult in good health. The CDR3 here is CASSVQGTSYEQYF. CDR3 bases: TGTGCCAGCTCAGTACAGGGTACCTCGTACGAGCAGTACTTC.